A selection of T cell receptor beta chains follows, all from one sample in a study of blood T cell repertoires in COVID-19. Clones were sequenced by immunoSEQ multiplex PCR, and TCRdb holds only the in-frame ones, with some missing. The data show about 230,000 clones, around 80% seen once. Sequenced: peripheral blood. The source of these receptors is a middle-aged man with acute or convalescent COVID-19. The CDR3 runs from the conserved cysteine through the conserved F or W. Fields, in order: V gene, J gene, D gene, clone size, CDR3 DNA, CDR3 protein. The D gene is left open where the match is weak. For some rows the clone size is stated as once, few or many, or as a class when expanded; others skip it.

TRBV7-2	TRBJ2-5	TRBD2	.	TGTGCCAGCAGCTTAGGCGGGGGGGCAGGGGAGACCCAGTACTTC	CASSLGGGAGETQYF
TRBV5-4	TRBJ1-3	TRBD1	few	TGTGCCAGCAGTACAGGGGGCATGTACTCTGGAAACACCATATATTTT	CASSTGGMYSGNTIYF
TRBV5-1	TRBJ1-3	.	.	TGCGCCAGCAGCCGAACCTCGACAGGATCTGGAAACACCATATATTTT	CASSRTSTGSGNTIYF
TRBV18	TRBJ2-1	.	once	TGTGCCAGCTCACCACCTGAGACTAGTAAGATCAATGAGCAGTTCTTC	CASSPPETSKINEQFF
TRBV20-1	TRBJ1-1	.	many	TGCAGTGCTAAGGCAGGTGGTGAAGCTTTCTTT	CSAKAGGEAFF
TRBV27	TRBJ1-2	TRBD1	.	TGTGCCAGCAGTTTAGTAGGACAGGGAGACTATGGCTACACCTTC	CASSLVGQGDYGYTF
TRBV18	TRBJ1-3	.	.	TGTGCCAGCGCCGACAGTTCTGGAAACACCATATATTTT	CASADSSGNTIYF
TRBV7-6	TRBJ2-3	TRBD2	.	TGTGCCAGCAGCTTAAGGACTAGCGGGACCATCATCAGCACAGATACGCAGTATTTT	CASSLRTSGTIISTDTQYF
TRBV24-1	TRBJ1-6	.	.	TGTGCCACCAGTGATTGGGGCACCGCCTCCTATAATTCACCCCTCCACTTT	CATSDWGTASYNSPLHF
TRBV27	TRBJ2-3	TRBD2	.	TGTGCCAGCAAGGCGGGAGGTGGCACAGATACGCAGTATTTT	CASKAGGGTDTQYF
TRBV19	TRBJ1-1	.	few	TGTGCCAGTAGTAGCAGGGGTAGCACTGAAGCTTTCTTT	CASSSRGSTEAFF
TRBV11-2	TRBJ2-3	.	.	TGTGCCAGCAGCTCCCAATACGAATATATCGGAGGGCGGGATACGCAGTATTTT	CASSSQYEYIGGRDTQYF
TRBV30	TRBJ2-3	.	.	TGTGCCTGGAGTGTAGGGGGGGCTGGAACCGATACGCAGTATTTT	CAWSVGGAGTDTQYF
TRBV11-2	TRBJ2-5	.	few	TGTGCCAGCAGCCCGGATTTCAGGATGCAAGAGACCCAGTACTTC	CASSPDFRMQETQYF
TRBV19	TRBJ1-2	TRBD1	.	TGTGCCGGCTCCTTCGGACAGGGCGGTAGAGGCTACACCTTC	CAGSFGQGGRGYTF
TRBV9	TRBJ2-2	.	.	TGTGCCAGCAGTCCACGCGGGGCGGACACCGGGGAGCTGTTTTTT	CASSPRGADTGELFF
TRBV6-5	TRBJ2-7	.	.	TGTGCCAGCGGAGGGGCTGGGTACGAGCAGTACTTC	CASGGAGYEQYF
TRBV27	TRBJ1-2	TRBD1	few	TGTGCCACCCATGGACAGGGGTATGGCTACACCTTC	CATHGQGYGYTF
TRBV6-2/TRBV6-3	TRBJ2-1	.	.	TGTGCCAGCAGTTACTCGGTTTATAGCCCGCTTTACAATGAGCAGTTCTTC	CASSYSVYSPLYNEQFF
TRBV19	TRBJ2-6	TRBD1	.	TGTGCCAGTCGACCGGGACAGGGGGCAGGGTCCGGCAACGTCCTGACTTTC	CASRPGQGAGSGNVLTF
TRBV29-1	TRBJ1-2	.	.	TGCAGCGTTGATAGGATATACCAAGAGGGTGGCTACACCTTC	CSVDRIYQEGGYTF
TRBV11-2	TRBJ2-3	TRBD2	.	TGTGCCAGCAGCTTATTTCCAGCGGGAAAAACAGATACGCAGTATTTT	CASSLFPAGKTDTQYF
TRBV6-1	TRBJ1-5	.	once	TGTGCCAGCAGTGAGAGACAGCCCCAGCATTTT	CASSERQPQHF
TRBV5-1	TRBJ1-2	.	.	TGCGCCAGCAGCTTGACAGGGAGCTATGGCTACACCTTC	CASSLTGSYGYTF
TRBV27	TRBJ2-1	.	.	TGTGCCAGCAACAGTTTACTAGGGTTAAGGAATGAGCAGTTCTTC	CASNSLLGLRNEQFF
TRBV7-3	TRBJ2-5	.	once	TGTGCCAGCAGCCCAGTCGGGGTTGGGGAGACCCAGTACTTC	CASSPVGVGETQYF
TRBV3-1/TRBV3-2	TRBJ2-5	TRBD1	.	TGTGCCAGCAGCCAACGGGACAGGTCGGAGTCCCAGTACTTC	CASSQRDRSESQYF
TRBV11-2	TRBJ2-1	.	.	TGTGCCAGCAGCGCGGGACTGCCGACGGTTAATGAGCAGTTCTTC	CASSAGLPTVNEQFF
TRBV5-1	TRBJ1-1	TRBD1	.	TGCGCCAGCAGCCTCCCGACAGGGGACGCGAACACTGAAGCTTTCTTT	CASSLPTGDANTEAFF
TRBV28	TRBJ1-1	TRBD1	.	TGTGCCAGCCTAAGGCAGGGGGCAGACACTGAAGCTTTCTTT	CASLRQGADTEAFF
TRBV28	TRBJ1-2	.	.	TGTGCCAGCGGGAGTTCGGAGGTGGCCGTTAACTATGGCTACACCTTC	CASGSSEVAVNYGYTF
TRBV29-1	TRBJ2-1	TRBD2	.	TGCAGCGTTGAAGGAGCGGGAGGGGGTGAGCAGTTCTTC	CSVEGAGGGEQFF
TRBV5-6	TRBJ1-4	.	.	TGTGCCAGCAGCTCGCGCTCGGGAGGTAATGAAAAACTGTTTTTT	CASSSRSGGNEKLFF
TRBV5-5	TRBJ1-6	TRBD1	.	TGTGCCAGCAGCCCTCCTGGACAGGGGATGTCACCCCTCCACTTT	CASSPPGQGMSPLHF
TRBV7-2	TRBJ1-5	.	.	TGTGCCAGCAGCCAGGCGGGGGGCAATCAGCCCCAGCATTTT	CASSQAGGNQPQHF
TRBV2	TRBJ1-3	.	.	TGTGCCAGCAATGCCGGGACAATTGGTACCATATATTTT	CASNAGTIGTIYF
TRBV11-2	TRBJ2-1	TRBD2	.	TGTGCCAGCAGCTTACGGGGCGGGAGGGGTAACAATGAGCAGTTCTTC	CASSLRGGRGNNEQFF
TRBV24-1	TRBJ2-2	.	.	TGTGCCACCAGTGAACCAGGAACCGGGGAGCTGTTTTTT	CATSEPGTGELFF
TRBV28	TRBJ1-2	TRBD1	.	TGTGCCAGCAGCTGGGGACAGGGATATGGCTACACCTTC	CASSWGQGYGYTF
TRBV10-3	TRBJ1-5	TRBD1	few	TGTGCCATCAGCGACGGGACAGATAGCAATCAGCCCCAGCATTTT	CAISDGTDSNQPQHF
TRBV4-2	TRBJ1-2	.	.	TGTGCCAGCAGCCTCGATCGAGGCGCCTATGGCTACACCTTC	CASSLDRGAYGYTF
TRBV28	TRBJ2-3	TRBD2	.	TGTGCCAGCAGTTATTTAGCGGGAGGGCCGATAGATACGCAGTATTTT	CASSYLAGGPIDTQYF
TRBV30	TRBJ1-1	TRBD1	.	TGTGCCTGGAGTAAGGACAGGGGGACTGAAGCTTTCTTT	CAWSKDRGTEAFF
TRBV5-5	TRBJ2-5	TRBD2	.	TGTGCCAGCAGCTTGGCGGTGGCTAGCGGGCGCCAAGAGACCCAGTACTTC	CASSLAVASGRQETQYF
TRBV7-2	TRBJ1-1	.	.	TGTGCCAGCAGCGGGTTGGCAGGCCGGCACACTGAAGCTTTCTTT	CASSGLAGRHTEAFF
TRBV29-1	TRBJ2-1	TRBD2	.	TGCAGCGCCCGGATCGGGGCGGGAGATGAGCAGTTCTTC	CSARIGAGDEQFF
TRBV5-1	TRBJ2-3	TRBD2	.	TGCGCCAGCAGCGGAGCACTAGCGGGAGGGACAGATACGCAGTATTTT	CASSGALAGGTDTQYF
TRBV29-1	TRBJ2-3	.	.	TGCAGCGTTGAATTGCGGGGTACGCAGTATTTT	CSVELRGTQYF
TRBV29-1	TRBJ2-7	TRBD2	.	TGCAGCGCCTTAGCGGGTAGCTCCTACGAGCAGTACTTC	CSALAGSSYEQYF
TRBV6-5	TRBJ1-1	.	.	TGTGCCAGCAGTTACGGATGGGAGATGAACACTGAAGCTTTCTTT	CASSYGWEMNTEAFF
TRBV3-1/TRBV3-2	TRBJ1-5	.	.	TGTGCCAGCAGCCCCAGGGTGAATCAGCCCCAGCATTTT	CASSPRVNQPQHF
TRBV6-6	TRBJ2-7	TRBD2	once	TGTGCCAGCAGTTACTCAGCTAGCGGGAGGTACTTC	CASSYSASGRYF
TRBV30	TRBJ1-3	TRBD1	.	TGTGCCTGGAATGGGGACAGGGAAAAGCTCTCTGGAAACACCATATATTTT	CAWNGDREKLSGNTIYF